These 25 T cell receptor beta chains were all obtained from the same sample, sequenced in a study of human T cells and chemical hapten exposure. Time point denoted: patch test 1, 2 weeks after DPC sensitization. Treatment defined: therapeutic diphenylcyclopropenone sensitization with weekly scalp DPC. TCRdb called the RACE reads again in MiXCR, with one record for every CDR3 protein. This table has some 120,000 distinct CDR3 sequences, 12% appearing once. Specimen: whole blood, collected in connection with sensitization to the hapten diphenylcyclopropenone (DPC). The receptors were sampled from a woman between 50 and 59 years old with alopecia areata. Some clones in this sample may be carry-over from other donors' samples.

This clonotype was counted only a few times. The V and J genes are TRBV20-1 and TRBJ2-7, with 9 bases identical to TRBD2. Trimming removed 5 bases from V and 4 bases from J; junction bases left unmatched: 6. CDR1 is DFQATT, CDR2 SNEGSKA, per germline (reference sequence). There are 13 residues in the CDR3. DNA for the CDR3: TGCAGTGCTCGGACTAGCGACCGTTACGAGCAGTACTTC. Its protein is CSARTSDRYEQYF.

This clonotype has a handful of counts. CDR3 protein: CASIPGGSPRGLAVWGEQFF. The CDR3 DNA sequence: TGTGCCAGCATCCCCGGAGGGTCACCCCGTGGACTAGCGGTATGGGGTGAGCAGTTCTTC. The chain combines TRBV11-2 with TRBJ2-1; 10 nucleotides line up with TRBD2. This CDR3 has 20 residues. Germline loops: CDR1 SGHAT, CDR2 FQNNGV. The trim removed 7 bases at V and 9 bases at J, leaving 27 bases unmatched. Combining the CDR3 with reference TRBV11-2 and TRBJ2-1 gives the whole variable domain EAGVAQSPRYKIIEKRQSVAFWCNPISGHATLYWYQQILGQGPKLLIQFQNNGVVDDSQLPKDRFSAERLKGVDSTLKIQPAKLEDSAVYLCASIPGGSPRGLAVWGEQFFGPGTRLTVL.

V usage is TRBV18 and J usage is TRBJ1-5; D is unclear. V was clipped by 2 bases and J by 10 bases, with 15 bases between them. CDR1 and CDR2 (germline): KGHSH, LQKENI. This CDR3 is built from 14 residues. The CDR3 bases are TGTGCCAGCTCACCATATAGTCAGGACTCTCCCCAGCATTTT. As protein: CASSPYSQDSPQHF.

The V call is TRBV6-5, the J call TRBJ1-1, with D unresolved. V lost 7 bases to trimming and J lost 2 bases, with 14 bases between them. This CDR3 contains 14 residues. Germline V gene sequence: CDR1 MNHEY, CDR2 SVGAGI. This chain's CDR3 is CASTLYPPNTEAFF. DNA for the CDR3: TGTGCCAGCACCCTCTATCCCCCCAACACTGAAGCTTTCTTT.

The rearrangement joins TRBV19 to TRBJ2-5, with D possibly being TRBD1 (6 bases). V was cut by 1 base and J by 2 bases, with 8 bases left in between. The CDR3 length is 14 residues. CDR1 and CDR2 (germline): LNHDA, SQIVND (reference sequence). As DNA, the CDR3 is TGTGCCAGTAGTATAGGAGGACAGCAAGAGACCCAGTACTTC. This gives the protein CASSIGGQQETQYF.

This clonotype was seen many times. This rearrangement joins TRBV24-1 to TRBJ2-5; D ambiguous. V was shortened by 8 bases and J by 0 bases, with 9 bases between the two germline ends. The CDR3 contains 13 residues. Per germline, CDR1 KGHDR and CDR2 SFDVKD. The CDR3 sequence: CATKGPNQETQYF. In DNA, the CDR3 is TGTGCCACCAAAGGGCCCAACCAAGAGACCCAGTACTTC.

Of note for this clonotype: This sequence may be a read error, since a much larger clone differs from it by one base. The V call is TRBV7-9, the J call TRBJ2-1; the D is unclear. V was clipped by 2 bases and J by 9 bases, with 5 bases between them. Germline V gene sequence: CDR1 SEHNR, CDR2 FQNEAQ (reference sequence). The CDR3 runs 11 residues. The CDR3 here is CASSLSPEQFF. In DNA form, the CDR3 reads TGTGCCAGCAGCTTAAGCCCTGAGCAGTTCTTC. The full variable domain, rest sourced from reference TRBV7-9 and TRBJ2-1, is DTGVSQNPRHKITKRGQNVTFRCDPISEHNRLYWYRQTLGQGPEFLTYFQNEAQLEKSRLLSDRFSAERPKGSFSTLEIQRTEQGDSAMYLCASSLSPEQFFGPGTRLTVL.

This clonotype was counted at least ten times. The V call is TRBV4-2, the J call TRBJ1-1; a possible D gene is TRBD1 (6 bases). Germline CDR1 is LGHNA and CDR2 is YNFKEQ. Trimming removed 4 bases at V and 8 bases at J, with 17 bases between. The CDR3 loop spans 14 amino acids. Written as DNA, the CDR3 is TGTGCCAGCAGCCTCCCCTCGTGGACAGCGGAAGCTTTCTTT. This translates into CASSLPSWTAEAFF.

This clonotype was seen many times. The V call is TRBV10-3, the J call TRBJ2-7; D not resolved. CDR3 length equals 12 residues. Trimming removed 4 bases at V and 3 bases at J, with 7 bases between. Germline V CDR1 and CDR2: ENHRY, SYGVKD. The CDR3, as DNA: TGTGCCATCAGTGCAGGCCGCTACGAGCAGTACTTC. This encodes CAISAGRYEQYF.

This clonotype was seen ten or more times. The rearrangement joins TRBV29-1 to TRBJ1-5; 9 nucleotides agree with TRBD1. The germline CDR1 and CDR2 sequences are SQVTM and ANQGSEA. V shed 6 bases, J shed 3 bases, and the junction held 6 bases outside the gene matches. The CDR3 is made up of 14 amino acids. CDR3 coding DNA: TGCAGCGTGACCGGGACAGGGACCAATCAGCCCCAGCATTTT. It yields the protein CSVTGTGTNQPQHF.

V is TRBV6-6 and J is TRBJ2-7; possible D gene TRBD1, 6 bases. The CDR3 spans 15 residues. V lost 6 bases and J lost 1, with 16 bases in between. Germline values: CDR1 MNHNY, CDR2 SVGAGI (reference sequence). The CDR3 protein is CASRARDTGSYEQYF. DNA for the CDR3: TGTGCCAGCAGGGCCCGGGACACCGGATCCTACGAGCAGTACTTC.

This clonotype was seen a handful of times. This chain links TRBV10-3 with TRBJ2-7; tentatively, D is TRBD1 or TRBD2 (5 bases each). The CDR3 runs 12 residues. Trimming removed 0 bases at V and 5 bases at J, with 5 bases between. Germline lookup yields CDR1 ENHRY and CDR2 SYGVKD. The CDR3 sequence is CAISESGDEQYF. As DNA, the CDR3 is TGTGCCATCAGTGAGTCGGGGGACGAGCAGTACTTC.

In its sample, this clonotype was seen a few times. The rearrangement links TRBV29-1 to TRBJ2-1; 7 nucleotides match TRBD2. Trimming at V came to 4 bases and at J to 0 bases, leaving 6 bases not matched to a gene. The CDR3 contains 15 residues. Germline CDR1 and CDR2: SQVTM and ANQGSEA. Here the CDR3 DNA reads TGCAGCGTTGGAGGCTCTAGCGGCTCCTACAATGAGCAGTTCTTC. It is translated as CSVGGSSGSYNEQFF.

This clonotype was detected only a few times. The chain is built from TRBV7-2 and TRBJ2-3; tentatively, D is TRBD1 or TRBD2 (6 bases each). V was clipped by 3 bases and J by 6 bases, with 7 bases between them. The CDR3 extends over 12 amino acids. Germline V gene sequence: CDR1 SGHTA, CDR2 FQGNSA. Here the CDR3 DNA reads TGTGCCAGCAGCTTCGGGGGCGATACGCAGTATTTT. The encoded protein is CASSFGGDTQYF.

A remark on this clonotype: A much larger clone lies one base from this, so it may be a read error. V and J are TRBV6-6 and TRBJ2-7, with D perhaps assigned TRBD1 or TRBD2 (5 bases each). The CDR3 length is 17 residues. Between the trimmed V and J ends, which lost 1 base and 4 bases, there was a span of 20 bases. Looked up from germline, CDR1 is MNHNY and CDR2 is SVGAGI (reference sequence). This CDR3 is CASSYYQSPGTEYEQYF. CDR3 nucleotide sequence: TGTGCCAGCAGTTACTATCAATCCCCCGGGACGGAATACGAGCAGTACTTC.

This chain joins TRBV7-9 and TRBJ1-4, with unresolved D. Germline V gives CDR1 SEHNR, CDR2 FQNEAQ (reference sequence). CDR3 length: 14 amino acids. V was trimmed by 5 bases and J by 10 bases, leaving 17 bases between them. CDR3 protein: CASSAEARPRKLFF. The CDR3 nucleotides are TGTGCCAGCAGCGCCGAAGCCCGACCGCGAAAACTGTTTTTT.

This clonotype was found many times. Here the CDR3 DNA reads TGCGCCAGCAGTGGACGGGCCGGCCTCGGGGATTCACCCCTCCACTTT. As protein: CASSGRAGLGDSPLHF. This chain connects TRBV10-2 to TRBJ1-6; unclear D gene. CDR1 and CDR2 (germline): WSHSY, SAAADI. The CDR3 loop spans 16 amino acids. Trimming cost V 4 bases and J 8 bases, with 18 bases left between them.

The chain employs TRBV29-1 and TRBJ2-4; 7 bases fit TRBD1. V gave up 8 bases and J gave up 11 bases; unmatched junction bases: 15. CDR1 SQVTM and CDR2 ANQGSEA come from the germline V gene. The length of the CDR3 is 13 residues. The CDR3 coding sequence is TGCAGCATCACCCCGACAGGGTCTGAGCTTCAGTACTTC. Amino acid sequence: CSITPTGSELQYF.

CDR3 nucleotide sequence: TGCGCCAGCAGTCCTCTAGCGGGTAGCACAGATACGCAGTATTTT. Amino acids: CASSPLAGSTDTQYF. The genes are TRBV10-2 and TRBJ2-3; 8 positions match TRBD2. The CDR3 is made up of 15 amino acids. Looked up from germline, CDR1 is WSHSY and CDR2 is SAAADI. Trimming cost V 5 bases and J 0 bases; bases outside gene matches: 4.

The V and J genes are TRBV18 and TRBJ2-7, with 9 bases that match TRBD2. The CDR3 has 19 residues. V shed 3 bases, J shed 1 base, and the junction held 16 bases outside the gene matches. Germline values: CDR1 KGHSH, CDR2 LQKENI. The DNA for the CDR3 is TGTGCCAGCTCACCCGACCGGTGGGACGTTAGCGGGAGTTCCTACGAGCAGTACTTC. This encodes CASSPDRWDVSGSSYEQYF.

Ten or more counts support this clonotype. In DNA, the CDR3 is TGTGCCACTCAGGGGTATCCTGAGCAGTTCTTC. Its translation is CATQGYPEQFF. V usage is TRBV28 and J usage is TRBJ2-1; tentative D call: TRBD1 (6 bases). The V and J ends lost 10 bases and 9 bases respectively, with 13 bases between them. Germline V gives CDR1 MDHEN, CDR2 SYDVKM. The CDR3 contains 11 residues.

The CDR3 sequence is CAASWGQGYTEAFF. DNA of the CDR3: TGTGCCGCCTCCTGGGGCCAGGGGTACACTGAAGCTTTCTTT. V usage is TRBV7-9 and J usage is TRBJ1-1; weak D call: TRBD1 (6 bases). Germline V gene sequence: CDR1 SEHNR, CDR2 FQNEAQ (reference sequence). There are 14 residues in the CDR3. V lost 11 bases and J 3 bases, leaving 19 bases between the germline ends.

This clonotype was observed a few times. The chain links TRBV5-6 to TRBJ2-4; D unclear. Looked up from germline, CDR1 is SGHDT and CDR2 is YYEEEE. V dropped 0 bases and J dropped 7 bases, with 14 bases sitting between them. This CDR3 has 15 residues. CDR3 sequence (DNA): TGTGCCAGCAGCTTGGCCGGTGGACCGGGTAACATTCAGTACTTC. It codes for CASSLAGGPGNIQYF.

This clonotype was found many times. The chain links TRBV20-1 to TRBJ2-7; 7 bases match TRBD1. The V gene end was trimmed by 5 bases and the J gene end by 4 bases; junction bases not matched to a gene: 14. CDR3 length: 15 residues. The V gene's germline CDR1 is DFQATT and CDR2 SNEGSKA (reference sequence). CDR3 bases: TGCAGTGCTTCACCGAGGGGGCCGAGGGGATACGAGCAGTACTTC. This translates into CSASPRGPRGYEQYF.

In this sample, this clonotype turned up a few times. J is TRBJ1-1 and V is TRBV18; TRBD1 aligns across 7 bases. From germline, CDR1 is KGHSH and CDR2 LQKENI. The CDR3 contains 14 residues. Trimming at V came to 1 base and at J to 3 bases, leaving 2 bases not matched to a gene. The DNA for the CDR3 is TGTGCCAGCTCACCACAAGGGACAGACACTGAAGCTTTCTTT. Encoded protein: CASSPQGTDTEAFF.